What follows are 5 T cell receptor beta chains derived from one specimen sequenced in a study of radiotherapy plus CTLA-4 blockade in lung cancer. Some clones are missing from TCRdb's copy, which holds only in-frame ones; the method was immunoSEQ multiplex PCR. The sample lists 90,000 or so clones, about 86% occurring once. Sequencing was performed on peripheral blood, taken from a patient treated with radiotherapy plus ipilimumab. Receptors were obtained from a human donor with non-small cell lung cancer who had a partial response to radiotherapy plus ipilimumab.

The gene calls are TRBV5-1 and TRBJ2-7; 8 bases are a match to TRBD1. Germline trimming cut 4 bases from V and 3 bases from J; bases unmatched to any gene: 12. The CDR3 covers 16 residues. Germline lookup yields CDR1 SGHRS and CDR2 YFSETQ. The DNA of the CDR3 is TGCGCCAGCAGCCGTGCAACCGGGACAGGAGTCTACGAGCAGTACTTC. This sequence encodes CASSRATGTGVYEQYF.

The gene calls are TRBV5-5 and TRBJ1-1; weak D call: TRBD1 (6 bases). Trimming stripped 5 bases from V and 2 bases from J, with 10 bases between. Germline CDR1 SGHKS, CDR2 YYEKEE (reference sequence). The CDR3 consists of 13 residues. CDR3 sequence: CASRWTENTEAFF. CDR3 bases: TGTGCCAGCAGATGGACAGAAAACACTGAAGCTTTCTTT.

This chain connects TRBV2 to TRBJ1-5; tentative D call: TRBD1 (6 bases). V lost 5 bases, J lost 6 bases, and 11 bases lay in between. This CDR3 is 13 amino acids long. CDR1 and CDR2 (germline): SNHLY, FYNNEI. The CDR3 region is CASSFHRVQPQHF. In DNA form, the CDR3 reads TGTGCCAGCAGTTTCCACAGGGTTCAGCCCCAGCATTTT.

The chain joins TRBV7-9 to TRBJ2-7; 10 nucleotides match TRBD2. V lost 11 bases to trimming and J lost 4 bases; unmatched junction nucleotides: 8. Germline CDR1 reads SEHNR; CDR2 reads FQNEAQ (reference sequence). The CDR3 has 13 residues. The CDR3 DNA reads TGTGCCGGTGGCCTAGCGGGAGTATACGAGCAGTACTTC. It specifies CAGGLAGVYEQYF.

The count of this clone is one. The rearrangement joins TRBV6-1 to TRBJ1-1; D call uncertain. This CDR3 spans 14 amino acids. V lost 7 bases to trimming and J lost 4 bases, with 16 bases between them. CDR1 and CDR2 from the germline V gene are MNHNS and SASEGT. The CDR3 DNA reads as TGTGCCAGCACCGTTAACGCTTTTAGCACTGAAGCTTTCTTT. It is translated as CASTVNAFSTEAFF.